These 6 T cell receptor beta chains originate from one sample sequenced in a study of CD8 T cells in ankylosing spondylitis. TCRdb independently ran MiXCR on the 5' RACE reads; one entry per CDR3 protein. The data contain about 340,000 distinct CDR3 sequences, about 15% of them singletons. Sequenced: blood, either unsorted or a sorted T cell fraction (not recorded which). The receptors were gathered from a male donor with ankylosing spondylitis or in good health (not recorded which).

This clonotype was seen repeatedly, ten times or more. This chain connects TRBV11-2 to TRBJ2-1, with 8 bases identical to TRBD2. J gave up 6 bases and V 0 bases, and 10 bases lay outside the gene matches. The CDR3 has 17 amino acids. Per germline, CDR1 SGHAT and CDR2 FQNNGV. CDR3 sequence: CASSLEGGGTSVNEQFF. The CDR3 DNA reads TGTGCCAGCAGCTTAGAAGGAGGGGGGACTAGTGTCAATGAGCAGTTCTTC.

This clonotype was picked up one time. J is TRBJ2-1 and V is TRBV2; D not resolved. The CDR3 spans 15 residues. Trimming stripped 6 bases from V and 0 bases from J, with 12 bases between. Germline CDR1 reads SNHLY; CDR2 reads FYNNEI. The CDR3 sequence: CASRRDNFSYNEQFF. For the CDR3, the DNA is TGTGCCAGCAGGCGAGACAATTTCTCCTACAATGAGCAGTTCTTC.

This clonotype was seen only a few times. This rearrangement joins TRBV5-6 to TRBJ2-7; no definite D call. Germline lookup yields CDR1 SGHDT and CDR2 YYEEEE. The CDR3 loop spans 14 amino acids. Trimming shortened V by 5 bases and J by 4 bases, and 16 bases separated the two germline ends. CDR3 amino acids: CASSWAIESYEQYF. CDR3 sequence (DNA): TGTGCCAGCAGTTGGGCCATTGAAAGTTACGAGCAGTACTTC.

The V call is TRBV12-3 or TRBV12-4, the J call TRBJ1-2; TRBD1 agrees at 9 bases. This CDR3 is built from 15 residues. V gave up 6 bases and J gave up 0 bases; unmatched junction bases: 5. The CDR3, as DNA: TGTGCCAGCAGATTAACAGGGGGCCCTAACTATGGCTACACCTTC. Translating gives CASRLTGGPNYGYTF.

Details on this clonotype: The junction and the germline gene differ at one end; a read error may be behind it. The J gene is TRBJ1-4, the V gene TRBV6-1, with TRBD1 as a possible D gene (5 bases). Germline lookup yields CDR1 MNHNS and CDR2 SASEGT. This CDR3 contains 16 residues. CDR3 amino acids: CASSHGVGTANDKLFF. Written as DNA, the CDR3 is TGTGCCAGCAGCCATGGGGTAGGGACCGCGAATGATAAACTGTTTTTT.

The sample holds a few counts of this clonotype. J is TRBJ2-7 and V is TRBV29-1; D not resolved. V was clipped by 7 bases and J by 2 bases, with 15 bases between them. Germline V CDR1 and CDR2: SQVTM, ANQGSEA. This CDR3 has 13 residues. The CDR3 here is CSATYAHAYEQYF. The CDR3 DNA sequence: TGCAGCGCTACGTACGCTCATGCCTACGAGCAGTACTTC.